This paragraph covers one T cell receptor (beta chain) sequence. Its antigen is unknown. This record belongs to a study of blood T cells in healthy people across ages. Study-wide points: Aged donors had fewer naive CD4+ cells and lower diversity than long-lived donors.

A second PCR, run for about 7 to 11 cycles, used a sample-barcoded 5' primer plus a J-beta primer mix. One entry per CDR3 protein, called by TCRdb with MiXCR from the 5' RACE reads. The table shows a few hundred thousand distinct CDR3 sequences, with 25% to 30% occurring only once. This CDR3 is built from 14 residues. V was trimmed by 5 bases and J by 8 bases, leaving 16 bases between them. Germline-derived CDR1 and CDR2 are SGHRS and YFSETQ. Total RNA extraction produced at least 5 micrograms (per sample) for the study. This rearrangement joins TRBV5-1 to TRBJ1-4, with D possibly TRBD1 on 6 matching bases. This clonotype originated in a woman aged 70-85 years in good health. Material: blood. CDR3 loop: CASRWGGGEEKLFF. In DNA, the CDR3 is TGCGCCAGCAGATGGGGCGGGGGCGAGGAAAAACTGTTTTTT.